A selection of T cell receptor beta chains follows, all from one sample in a study of shared clonotypes between healthy human individuals. Measured with immunoSEQ multiplex PCR; TCRdb has only the in-frame clones, and not every one. The sample lists about 590,000 clones, around 95% occurring once. Sequencing was carried out using naive CD8+ T cells sorted from blood. These receptors originate from a woman in her 30s in good health. CDR3s include the opening cysteine and the closing phenylalanine or tryptophan. Fields, in order: clone size, CDR3 length, D gene, J gene, V gene, CDR3 protein, CDR3 DNA. D genes are given only for firm matches. Clone size, where shown, is once, few, many, or a class for clones that have expanded.

clone size: once
CDR3 length: 15
D gene: NA
J gene: TRBJ2-7
V gene: TRBV9
CDR3 protein: CASSTSGTGVYEQYF
CDR3 DNA: TGTGCCAGCAGCACTTCCGGGACGGGAGTCTACGAGCAGTACTTC

clone size: NA
CDR3 length: 17
D gene: TRBD2
J gene: TRBJ2-1
V gene: TRBV4-1
CDR3 protein: CASSQESAGASRNEQFF
CDR3 DNA: TGCGCCAGCAGCCAAGAGTCCGCGGGAGCCTCGAGAAATGAGCAGTTCTTC

clone size: NA
CDR3 length: 14
D gene: NA
J gene: TRBJ2-7
V gene: TRBV4-1
CDR3 protein: CASSLFDPSYEQYF
CDR3 DNA: TGCGCCAGCAGCCTTTTCGACCCCTCCTACGAGCAGTACTTC

clone size: NA
CDR3 length: 15
D gene: TRBD1
J gene: TRBJ2-7
V gene: TRBV7-9
CDR3 protein: CASSLGQGAVYEQYF
CDR3 DNA: TGTGCCAGCAGCTTGGGACAGGGGGCTGTCTACGAGCAGTACTTC

clone size: NA
CDR3 length: 16
D gene: NA
J gene: TRBJ1-2
V gene: TRBV4-1
CDR3 protein: CASSQDPGLLNYGYTF
CDR3 DNA: TGCGCCAGCAGCCAGGATCCGGGACTACTGAACTATGGCTACACCTTC

clone size: NA
CDR3 length: 15
D gene: TRBD2
J gene: TRBJ2-7
V gene: TRBV28
CDR3 protein: CASSRERESSYEQYF
CDR3 DNA: TGTGCCAGCAGTAGAGAGCGGGAGAGCTCCTACGAGCAGTACTTC

clone size: NA
CDR3 length: 14
D gene: TRBD2
J gene: TRBJ2-3
V gene: TRBV15
CDR3 protein: CATRGEEAPDTQYF
CDR3 DNA: TGTGCCACCCGGGGGGAAGAAGCTCCAGATACGCAGTATTTT

clone size: NA
CDR3 length: 12
D gene: NA
J gene: TRBJ2-7
V gene: TRBV4-2
CDR3 protein: CASRGSGGEQYF
CDR3 DNA: TGTGCCAGTAGGGGGAGTGGAGGGGAGCAGTACTTC

clone size: NA
CDR3 length: 16
D gene: NA
J gene: TRBJ1-3
V gene: TRBV19
CDR3 protein: CASSLYKFQKGNTIYF
CDR3 DNA: TGTGCCAGTAGTCTCTACAAATTTCAAAAGGGAAACACCATATATTTT

clone size: NA
CDR3 length: 14
D gene: NA
J gene: TRBJ2-5
V gene: TRBV5-6
CDR3 protein: CASSLVLGRQTQYF
CDR3 DNA: TGTGCCAGCAGCTTGGTACTCGGGAGACAGACCCAGTACTTC

clone size: NA
CDR3 length: 14
D gene: NA
J gene: TRBJ1-1
V gene: TRBV10-1
CDR3 protein: CASSAPGHGEMAFF
CDR3 DNA: TGCGCCAGCAGCGCACCGGGACACGGGGAGATGGCTTTCTTT

clone size: NA
CDR3 length: 15
D gene: NA
J gene: TRBJ1-4
V gene: TRBV5-1
CDR3 protein: CASSPPGQVNEKLFF
CDR3 DNA: TGCGCCAGCAGCCCCCCCGGGCAAGTTAATGAAAAACTGTTTTTT

clone size: NA
CDR3 length: 12
D gene: NA
J gene: TRBJ2-3
V gene: TRBV6-1
CDR3 protein: CASSESGHTQYF
CDR3 DNA: TGTGCCAGCAGTGAAAGCGGACATACGCAGTATTTT

clone size: NA
CDR3 length: 16
D gene: NA
J gene: TRBJ1-4
V gene: TRBV4-1
CDR3 protein: CASSQDGLVQSEKLFF
CDR3 DNA: TGCGCCAGCAGCCAAGACGGACTCGTCCAAAGTGAAAAACTGTTTTTT

clone size: once
CDR3 length: 14
D gene: TRBD2
J gene: TRBJ2-5
V gene: TRBV2
CDR3 protein: CASSGTSGQETQYF
CDR3 DNA: TGTGCCAGCAGTGGGACTAGCGGCCAAGAGACCCAGTACTTC

clone size: NA
CDR3 length: 14
D gene: NA
J gene: TRBJ2-7
V gene: TRBV9
CDR3 protein: CASSAGGSSYEQYF
CDR3 DNA: TGTGCCAGCAGCGCAGGAGGAAGCTCCTACGAGCAGTACTTC

clone size: NA
CDR3 length: 15
D gene: NA
J gene: TRBJ2-4
V gene: TRBV29-1
CDR3 protein: CSVEDRSGVENIQYF
CDR3 DNA: TGCAGCGTTGAAGATAGGAGTGGGGTCGAAAACATTCAGTACTTC

clone size: NA
CDR3 length: 14
D gene: NA
J gene: TRBJ2-5
V gene: TRBV19
CDR3 protein: CASSISGPQETQYF
CDR3 DNA: TGTGCCAGTAGTATATCGGGCCCCCAAGAGACCCAGTACTTC

clone size: NA
CDR3 length: 13
D gene: NA
J gene: TRBJ2-7
V gene: TRBV28
CDR3 protein: CASSLSWSNEQYF
CDR3 DNA: TGTGCCAGCAGTTTATCTTGGTCGAACGAGCAGTACTTC

clone size: NA
CDR3 length: 13
D gene: TRBD2
J gene: TRBJ2-5
V gene: TRBV13
CDR3 protein: CASTGGAQETQYF
CDR3 DNA: TGTGCCAGCACCGGGGGGGCTCAAGAGACCCAGTACTTC

clone size: NA
CDR3 length: 14
D gene: NA
J gene: TRBJ2-7
V gene: TRBV28
CDR3 protein: CASSSPRKAYEQYF
CDR3 DNA: TGTGCCAGCAGTTCCCCCCGAAAGGCCTACGAGCAGTACTTC

clone size: NA
CDR3 length: 13
D gene: NA
J gene: TRBJ1-5
V gene: TRBV19
CDR3 protein: CASSPGHLQPQHF
CDR3 DNA: TGTGCCAGTAGTCCCGGACATCTTCAGCCCCAGCATTTT

clone size: NA
CDR3 length: 11
D gene: NA
J gene: TRBJ2-1
V gene: TRBV5-4
CDR3 protein: CASADTAEQFF
CDR3 DNA: TGTGCCAGCGCTGATACCGCTGAGCAGTTCTTC

clone size: NA
CDR3 length: 17
D gene: TRBD2
J gene: TRBJ2-2
V gene: TRBV10-1
CDR3 protein: CASSDLAGTANTGELFF
CDR3 DNA: TGCGCCAGCAGTGATCTAGCGGGGACTGCGAACACCGGGGAGCTGTTTTTT

clone size: NA
CDR3 length: 15
D gene: TRBD1
J gene: TRBJ2-1
V gene: TRBV4-1
CDR3 protein: CASSQDRGSYNEQFF
CDR3 DNA: TGCGCCAGCAGCCAGGACAGGGGATCCTACAATGAGCAGTTCTTC

clone size: NA
CDR3 length: 14
D gene: NA
J gene: TRBJ2-2
V gene: TRBV7-9
CDR3 protein: CASSLPGSTGELFF
CDR3 DNA: TGTGCCAGCAGCTTACCGGGGTCCACCGGGGAGCTGTTTTTT

clone size: NA
CDR3 length: 19
D gene: TRBD1
J gene: TRBJ2-5
V gene: TRBV28
CDR3 protein: CASNSDRGGRNTPQETQYF
CDR3 DNA: TGTGCCAGCAACTCCGACAGGGGCGGCCGTAACACCCCACAAGAGACCCAGTACTTC